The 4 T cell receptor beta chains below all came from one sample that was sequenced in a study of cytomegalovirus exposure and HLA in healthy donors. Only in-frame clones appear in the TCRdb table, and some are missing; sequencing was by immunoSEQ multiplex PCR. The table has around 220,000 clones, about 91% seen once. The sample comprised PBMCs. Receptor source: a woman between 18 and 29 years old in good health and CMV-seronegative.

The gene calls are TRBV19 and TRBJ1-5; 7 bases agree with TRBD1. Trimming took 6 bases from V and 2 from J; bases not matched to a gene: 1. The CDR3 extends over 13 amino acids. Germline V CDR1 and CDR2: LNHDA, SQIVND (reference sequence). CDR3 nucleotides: TGTGCCAGTAGGGACAGGCGCAATCAGCCCCAGCATTTT. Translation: CASRDRRNQPQHF. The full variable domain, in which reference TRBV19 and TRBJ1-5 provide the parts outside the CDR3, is DGGITQSPKYLFRKEGQNVTLSCEQNLNHDAMYWYRQDPGQGLRLIYYSQIVNDFQKGDIAEGYSVSREKKESFPLTVTSAQKNPTAFYLCASRDRRNQPQHFGDGTRLSIL.

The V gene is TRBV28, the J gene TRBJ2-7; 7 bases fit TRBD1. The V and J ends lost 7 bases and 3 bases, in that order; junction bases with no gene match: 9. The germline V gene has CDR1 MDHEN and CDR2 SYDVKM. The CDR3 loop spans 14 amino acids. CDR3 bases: TGTGCCAGCAACCCTGACAGGGTGGGCTACGAGCAGTACTTC. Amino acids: CASNPDRVGYEQYF.

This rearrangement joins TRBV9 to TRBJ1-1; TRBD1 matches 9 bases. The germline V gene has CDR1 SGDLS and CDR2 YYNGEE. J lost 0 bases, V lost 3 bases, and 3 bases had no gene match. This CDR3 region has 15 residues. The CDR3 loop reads CASSGTGAVNTEAFF. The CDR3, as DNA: TGTGCCAGCAGCGGGACAGGGGCGGTGAACACTGAAGCTTTCTTT.

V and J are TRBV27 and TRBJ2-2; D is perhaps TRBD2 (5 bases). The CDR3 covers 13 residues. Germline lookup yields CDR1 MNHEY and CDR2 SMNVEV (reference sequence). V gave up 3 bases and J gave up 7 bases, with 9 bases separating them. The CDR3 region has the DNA TGTGCCAGCAGTTTGAGCGGACGCGGGGAGCTGTTTTTT. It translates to CASSLSGRGELFF.